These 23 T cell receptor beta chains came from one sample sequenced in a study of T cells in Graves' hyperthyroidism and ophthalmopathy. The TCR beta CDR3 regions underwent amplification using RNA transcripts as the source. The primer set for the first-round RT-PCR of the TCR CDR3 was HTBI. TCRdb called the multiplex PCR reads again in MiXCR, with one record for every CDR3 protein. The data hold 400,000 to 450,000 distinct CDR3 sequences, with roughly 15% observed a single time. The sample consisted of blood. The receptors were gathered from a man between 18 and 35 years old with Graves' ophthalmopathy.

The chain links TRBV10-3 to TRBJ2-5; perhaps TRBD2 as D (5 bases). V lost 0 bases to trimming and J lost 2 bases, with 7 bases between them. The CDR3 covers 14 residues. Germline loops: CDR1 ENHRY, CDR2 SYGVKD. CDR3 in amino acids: CAISESTGQETQYF. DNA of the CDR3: TGTGCCATCAGTGAGTCGACGGGGCAAGAGACCCAGTACTTC.

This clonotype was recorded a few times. This CDR3 is CASSYLSTDGYTF. The CDR3 DNA follows: TGCGCCAGCAGCTACCTCTCGACAGATGGCTACACCTTC. The chain has TRBV5-1 and TRBJ1-2, with TRBD1 as a possible D gene (5 bases). Between the trimmed V and J ends, which lost 3 bases and 6 bases, there was a span of 12 bases. This CDR3 is built from 13 residues. The germline V gene has CDR1 SGHRS and CDR2 YFSETQ.

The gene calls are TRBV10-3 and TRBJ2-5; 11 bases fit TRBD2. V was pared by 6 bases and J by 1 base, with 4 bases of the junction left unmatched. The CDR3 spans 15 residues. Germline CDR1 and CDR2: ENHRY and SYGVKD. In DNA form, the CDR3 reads TGTGCCATCAGCGGACTAGCGGGCGGCCAAGAGACCCAGTACTTC. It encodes CAISGLAGGQETQYF.

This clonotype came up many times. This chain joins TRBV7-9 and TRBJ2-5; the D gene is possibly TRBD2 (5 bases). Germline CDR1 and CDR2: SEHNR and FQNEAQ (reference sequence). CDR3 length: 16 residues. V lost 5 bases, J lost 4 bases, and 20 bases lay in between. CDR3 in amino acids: CASSPSPRLAVETQYF. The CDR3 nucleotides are TGTGCCAGCAGCCCCTCACCACGGCTAGCTGTAGAGACCCAGTACTTC.

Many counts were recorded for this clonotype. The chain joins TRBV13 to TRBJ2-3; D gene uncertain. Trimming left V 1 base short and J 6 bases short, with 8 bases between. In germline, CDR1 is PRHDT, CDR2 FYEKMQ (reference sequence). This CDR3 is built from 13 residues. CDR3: CASSLVIWDTQYF. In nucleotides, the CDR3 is TGTGCCAGCAGCTTAGTAATCTGGGATACGCAGTATTTT.

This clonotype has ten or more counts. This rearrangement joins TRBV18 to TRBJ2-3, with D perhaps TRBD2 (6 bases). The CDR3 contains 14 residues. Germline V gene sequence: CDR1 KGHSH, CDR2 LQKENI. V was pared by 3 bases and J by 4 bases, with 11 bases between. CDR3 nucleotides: TGTGCCAGCTCACCCCGAGGCGGGGCAGATACGCAGTATTTT. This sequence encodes CASSPRGGADTQYF.

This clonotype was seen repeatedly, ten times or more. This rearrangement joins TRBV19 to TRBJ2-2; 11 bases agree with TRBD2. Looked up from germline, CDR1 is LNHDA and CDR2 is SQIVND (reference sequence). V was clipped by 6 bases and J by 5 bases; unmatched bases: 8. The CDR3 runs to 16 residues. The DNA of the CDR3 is TGTGCCAGTAGCGCTAGCGGGAGGTCGGCTACCGGGGAGCTGTTTTTT. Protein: CASSASGRSATGELFF.

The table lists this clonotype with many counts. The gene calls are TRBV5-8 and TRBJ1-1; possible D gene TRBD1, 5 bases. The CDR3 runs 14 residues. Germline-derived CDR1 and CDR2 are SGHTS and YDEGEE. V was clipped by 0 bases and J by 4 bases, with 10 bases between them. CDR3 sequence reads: CASSLAGPVTEAFF. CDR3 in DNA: TGTGCCAGCAGCTTGGCGGGGCCGGTCACTGAAGCTTTCTTT.

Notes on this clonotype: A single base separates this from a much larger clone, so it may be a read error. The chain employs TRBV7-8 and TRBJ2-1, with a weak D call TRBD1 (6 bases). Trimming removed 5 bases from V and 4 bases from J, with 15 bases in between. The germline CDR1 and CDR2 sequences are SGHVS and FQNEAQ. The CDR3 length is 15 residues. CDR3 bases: TGTGCCAGCAGCCCTACCTTCGGACAGTACAATGAGCAGTTCTTC. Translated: CASSPTFGQYNEQFF.

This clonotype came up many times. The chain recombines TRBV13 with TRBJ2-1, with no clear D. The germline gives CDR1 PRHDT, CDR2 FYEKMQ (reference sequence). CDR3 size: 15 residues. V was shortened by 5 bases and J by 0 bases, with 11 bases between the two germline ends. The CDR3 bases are TGTGCCAGCAGCCCACCCCTACGCTCCTACAATGAGCAGTTCTTC. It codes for CASSPPLRSYNEQFF.

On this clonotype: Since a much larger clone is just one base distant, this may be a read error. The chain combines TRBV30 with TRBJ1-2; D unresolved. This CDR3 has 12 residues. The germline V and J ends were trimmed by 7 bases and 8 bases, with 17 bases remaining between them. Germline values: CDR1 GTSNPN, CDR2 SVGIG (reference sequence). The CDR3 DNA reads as TGTGCCTCGCCCGGGCGGGGAGGGGGCTACACCTTC. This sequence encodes CASPGRGGGYTF.

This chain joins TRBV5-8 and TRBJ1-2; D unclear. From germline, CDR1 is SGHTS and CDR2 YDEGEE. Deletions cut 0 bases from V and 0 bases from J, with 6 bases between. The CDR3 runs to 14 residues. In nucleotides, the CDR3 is TGTGCCAGCAGCTTGGAGCTCGCTAACTATGGCTACACCTTC. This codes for CASSLELANYGYTF.

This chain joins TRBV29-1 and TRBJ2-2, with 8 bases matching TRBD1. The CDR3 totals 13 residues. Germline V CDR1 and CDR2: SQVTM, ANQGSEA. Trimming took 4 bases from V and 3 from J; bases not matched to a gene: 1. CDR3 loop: CSVGQGYTGELFF. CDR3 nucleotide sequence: TGCAGCGTTGGACAGGGGTACACCGGGGAGCTGTTTTTT.

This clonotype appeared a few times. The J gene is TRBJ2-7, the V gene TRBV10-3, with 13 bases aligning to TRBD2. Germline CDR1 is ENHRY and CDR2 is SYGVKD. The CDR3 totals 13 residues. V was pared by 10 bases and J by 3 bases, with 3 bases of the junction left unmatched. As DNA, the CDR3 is TGTGCCACCGGGACTAGCGGGATCTACGAGCAGTACTTC. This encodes CATGTSGIYEQYF.

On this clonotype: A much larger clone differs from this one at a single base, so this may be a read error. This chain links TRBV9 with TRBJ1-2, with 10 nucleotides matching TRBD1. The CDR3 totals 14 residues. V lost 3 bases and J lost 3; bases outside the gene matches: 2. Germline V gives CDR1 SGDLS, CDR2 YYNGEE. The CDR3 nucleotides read TGTGCCAGCAGCGCGACAGGGGGCGACTATGGCTACACCTTC. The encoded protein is CASSATGGDYGYTF.

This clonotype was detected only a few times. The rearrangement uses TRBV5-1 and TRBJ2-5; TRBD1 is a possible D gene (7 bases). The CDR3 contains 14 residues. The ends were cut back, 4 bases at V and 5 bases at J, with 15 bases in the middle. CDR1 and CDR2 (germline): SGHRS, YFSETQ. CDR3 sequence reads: CASSPTRGAETQYF. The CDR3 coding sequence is TGCGCCAGCAGCCCTACCAGGGGGGCGGAGACCCAGTACTTC.

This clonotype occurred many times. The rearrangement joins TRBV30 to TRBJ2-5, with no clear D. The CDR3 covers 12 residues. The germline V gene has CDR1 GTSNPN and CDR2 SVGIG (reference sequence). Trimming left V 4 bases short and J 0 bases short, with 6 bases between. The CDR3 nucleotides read TGTGCCTGGAAACAGTACCAAGAGACCCAGTACTTC. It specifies CAWKQYQETQYF.

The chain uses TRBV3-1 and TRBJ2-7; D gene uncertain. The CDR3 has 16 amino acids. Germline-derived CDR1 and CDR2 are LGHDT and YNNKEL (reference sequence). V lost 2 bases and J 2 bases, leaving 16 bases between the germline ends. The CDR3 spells CASSQSRALNPYEQYF. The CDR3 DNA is TGTGCCAGCAGCCAATCCCGGGCTTTAAATCCCTACGAGCAGTACTTC.

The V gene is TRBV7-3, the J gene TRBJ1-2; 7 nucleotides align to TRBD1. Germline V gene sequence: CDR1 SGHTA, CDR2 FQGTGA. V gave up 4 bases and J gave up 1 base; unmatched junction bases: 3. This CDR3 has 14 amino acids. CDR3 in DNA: TGTGCCAGCAGCTGCAACAGGGGTAACTATGGCTACACCTTC. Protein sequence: CASSCNRGNYGYTF. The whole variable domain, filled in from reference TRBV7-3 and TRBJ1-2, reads GAGVSQTPSNKVTEKGKYVELRCDPISGHTALYWYRQSLGQGPEFLIYFQGTGAADDSGLPNDRFFAVRPEGSVSTLKIQRTERGDSAVYLCASSCNRGNYGYTFGSGTRLTVV.

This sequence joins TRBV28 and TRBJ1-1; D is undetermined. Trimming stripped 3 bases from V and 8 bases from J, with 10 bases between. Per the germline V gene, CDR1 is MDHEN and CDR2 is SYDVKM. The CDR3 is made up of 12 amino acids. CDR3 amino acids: CASSLMDLEAFF. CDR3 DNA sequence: TGTGCCAGCAGTTTGATGGATCTCGAAGCTTTCTTT. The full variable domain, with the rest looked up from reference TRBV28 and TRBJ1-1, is DVKVTQSSRYLVKRTGEKVFLECVQDMDHENMFWYRQDPGLGLRLIYFSYDVKMKEKGDIPEGYSVSREKKERFSLILESASTNQTSMYLCASSLMDLEAFFGQGTRLTVV.

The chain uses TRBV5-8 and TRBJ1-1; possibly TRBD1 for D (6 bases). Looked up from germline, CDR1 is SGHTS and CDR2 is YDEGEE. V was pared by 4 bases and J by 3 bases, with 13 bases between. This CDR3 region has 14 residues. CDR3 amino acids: CASSHRGAYTEAFF. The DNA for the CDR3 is TGTGCCAGCAGCCACCGGGGGGCATACACTGAAGCTTTCTTT.

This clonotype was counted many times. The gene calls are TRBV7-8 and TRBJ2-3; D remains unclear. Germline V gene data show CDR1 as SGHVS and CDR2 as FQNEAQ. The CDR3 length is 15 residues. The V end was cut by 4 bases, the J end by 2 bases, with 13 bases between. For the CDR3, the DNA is TGTGCCAGCAGCTCGCTTGGGGATAACACAGATACGCAGTATTTT. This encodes CASSSLGDNTDTQYF. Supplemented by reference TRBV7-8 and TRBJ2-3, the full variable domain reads GAGVSQSPRYKVAKRGQDVALRCDPISGHVSLFWYQQALGQGPEFLTYFQNEAQLDKSGLPSDRFFAERPEGSVSTLKIQRTQQEDSAVYLCASSSLGDNTDTQYFGPGTRLTVL.

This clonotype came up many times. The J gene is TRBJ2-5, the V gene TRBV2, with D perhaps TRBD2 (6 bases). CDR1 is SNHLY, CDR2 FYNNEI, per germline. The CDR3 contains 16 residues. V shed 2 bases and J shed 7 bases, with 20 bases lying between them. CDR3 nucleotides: TGTGCCAGCAGTGAAATGGAGGGGAATCAAGCGGTGACCCAGTACTTC. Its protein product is CASSEMEGNQAVTQYF.